These 29 T cell receptor beta chains were all obtained from the same sample, sequenced in a study of T cell responses to AZD1222 COVID-19 vaccine. Libraries were prepared by immunoSEQ multiplex PCR; TCRdb keeps only in-frame clonotypes and omits some of them. This table has over 100,000 clones, 89% appearing once. Sequencing was performed on peripheral blood, taken on day 0 of AZD1222 vaccination. All receptors come from an adult in good health.

CDR3 in amino acids: CASRRTGSTGELFF. Here the CDR3 DNA reads TGTGCCAGCAGACGGACAGGGAGCACCGGGGAGCTGTTTTTT. This sequence joins TRBV11-1 and TRBJ2-2; TRBD1 matches at 8 bases. This CDR3 comprises 14 residues. CDR1 and CDR2 (germline): SGHAT, FQDESV (reference sequence). Trimming cost V 6 bases and J 4 bases; bases outside gene matches: 4.

The gene calls are TRBV6-5 and TRBJ2-1; 14 nucleotides align to TRBD2. There are 14 residues in the CDR3. The trim removed 6 bases at V and 15 bases at J, leaving 10 bases unmatched. From germline, CDR1 is MNHEY and CDR2 SVGAGI. CDR3 sequence reads: CASRATSGGALAFF. The CDR3, as DNA: TGTGCCAGCAGGGCGACTAGCGGGGGGGCCTTGGCGTTCTTC.

This chain links TRBV19 with TRBJ1-3; 8 positions agree with TRBD1. The V and J ends lost 6 bases and 0 bases, in that order; junction bases with no gene match: 4. There are 15 residues in the CDR3. The germline gives CDR1 LNHDA, CDR2 SQIVND (reference sequence). Here the CDR3 DNA reads TGTGCCAGTAGGGACAGGGAGAGCTCTGGAAACACCATATATTTT. Protein sequence: CASRDRESSGNTIYF.

This chain connects TRBV12-3 or TRBV12-4 to TRBJ2-4; D gene uncertain. V was cut by 3 bases and J by 4 bases, with 7 bases left in between. The length of the CDR3 is 13 residues. The CDR3 nucleotides read TGTGCCAGCAGTTTTTCACAGAAAAACATTCAGTACTTC. It encodes CASSFSQKNIQYF.

The rearrangement links TRBV2 to TRBJ1-1; 8 bases are a match to TRBD1. The CDR3 totals 13 residues. V trimming: 6 bases; J trimming: 2 bases; junction bases outside the gene matches: 2. CDR1 and CDR2 (germline): SNHLY, FYNNEI. The DNA of the CDR3 is TGTGCCAGCAGCGACAGGGGTAACACTGAAGCTTTCTTT. It is translated as CASSDRGNTEAFF.

This chain connects TRBV7-6 to TRBJ2-3, with 7 positions matching TRBD2. Germline-derived CDR1 and CDR2 are SGHVS and FNYEAQ. The V gene end was trimmed by 5 bases and the J gene end by 0 bases; junction bases not matched to a gene: 5. This CDR3 has 15 residues. The CDR3: CASSPGGTSTDTQYF. CDR3 DNA sequence: TGTGCCAGCAGCCCCGGGGGGACTAGCACAGATACGCAGTATTTT.

This rearrangement joins TRBV6-5 to TRBJ2-7, with D maybe TRBD1 (6 bases). V shed 8 bases and J shed 3 bases, with 17 bases lying between them. Germline loops: CDR1 MNHEY, CDR2 SVGAGI. This CDR3 spans 14 amino acids. The CDR3 is CASYPDSLGYEQYF. CDR3 in DNA: TGTGCCAGCTACCCGGACAGTTTGGGCTACGAGCAGTACTTC.

The J gene is TRBJ1-2, the V gene TRBV30, with D tentatively TRBD1 (5 bases). Trimming pared 4 bases from V and 3 bases from J, leaving 15 bases between. The CDR3 is 14 residues long. From germline, CDR1 is GTSNPN and CDR2 SVGIG (reference sequence). The CDR3 nucleotides are TGTGCCTGGACTTTGCTCGGGACGGACTATGGCTACACCTTC. Translating gives CAWTLLGTDYGYTF.

This clone showed up just a few times. The V and J genes are TRBV6-2 or TRBV6-3 and TRBJ2-7, with D possibly TRBD2 on 5 matching bases. V dropped 1 base and J dropped 5 bases, with 15 bases sitting between them. CDR1 is MNHEY, CDR2 SVGEGT, per germline. The CDR3 loop spans 15 amino acids. This chain's CDR3 is CASSYLGNAGDEQYF. CDR3 DNA: TGTGCCAGCAGTTACTTGGGGAACGCCGGGGACGAGCAGTACTTC.

V and J are TRBV6-5 and TRBJ1-5; 7 bases fit TRBD1. Germline assignment: CDR1 MNHEY and CDR2 SVGAGI. V gave up 10 bases and J gave up 4 bases; unmatched junction bases: 10. This CDR3 is built from 14 residues. CDR3 sequence: CANSDQGGNQPQHF. The CDR3 DNA sequence: TGTGCCAATTCCGATCAGGGGGGGAATCAGCCCCAGCATTTT.

The chain joins TRBV6-5 to TRBJ2-3, with 9 bases identical to TRBD2. CDR1 is MNHEY, CDR2 SVGAGI, per germline. V lost 1 base and J lost 1; bases outside the gene matches: 3. The CDR3 is 16 residues long. CDR3 protein: CASSYLSGGRTDTQYF. The CDR3 nucleotides read TGTGCCAGCAGTTACTTGAGCGGGGGGCGCACAGATACGCAGTATTTT.

The rearrangement uses TRBV5-4 and TRBJ2-1, with D unresolved. CDR3 length equals 12 residues. Trimming took off 0 bases at V and 7 bases at J, with 5 bases between the two ends. Germline values: CDR1 SGHNT, CDR2 YYREEE (reference sequence). CDR3 residues: CASSLALNEQFF. The DNA of the CDR3 is TGTGCCAGCAGCTTGGCCCTTAATGAGCAGTTCTTC.

The genes are TRBV11-2 and TRBJ1-5; a weak D match, TRBD1 (6 bases). Between the trimmed V and J ends, which lost 5 bases and 3 bases, there was a span of 17 bases. The CDR3 has 16 amino acids. CDR1 and CDR2 from the germline V gene are SGHAT and FQNNGV. CDR3 sequence: CASSPQKDSINQPQHF. The CDR3 region has the DNA TGTGCCAGCAGCCCGCAAAAGGACAGCATCAATCAGCCCCAGCATTTT. The full variable domain, completed using reference TRBV11-2 and TRBJ1-5, is EAGVAQSPRYKIIEKRQSVAFWCNPISGHATLYWYQQILGQGPKLLIQFQNNGVVDDSQLPKDRFSAERLKGVDSTLKIQPAKLEDSAVYLCASSPQKDSINQPQHFGDGTRLSIL.

This clone was seen only once. V usage is TRBV5-6 and J usage is TRBJ1-2; D gene uncertain. V was clipped by 1 base and J by 4 bases, with 8 bases between them. Germline V gene sequence: CDR1 SGHDT, CDR2 YYEEEE. CDR3 length: 13 amino acids. CDR3 bases: TGTGCCAGCAGCTTGAGACTCCCCTATGGCTACACCTTC. Translation gives CASSLRLPYGYTF.

The CDR3 sequence: CSVVGPEEGYTF. The CDR3, as DNA: TGCAGCGTTGTAGGGCCCGAGGAAGGCTACACCTTC. The J gene is TRBJ1-2, the V gene TRBV29-1, with D unresolved. The CDR3 is 12 amino acids. V was shortened by 4 bases and J by 8 bases, with 14 bases between the two germline ends. Germline V gene sequence: CDR1 SQVTM, CDR2 ANQGSEA.

This sequence joins TRBV4-3 and TRBJ2-7; 11 bases align to TRBD1. The V and J ends lost 3 bases and 2 bases, in that order; junction bases with no gene match: 6. The germline CDR1 and CDR2 sequences are LGHNA and YSLEER. The length of the CDR3 is 16 residues. In nucleotides, the CDR3 is TGCGCCAGCAGCCAGCATCGGGGACAGGGGGCCTACGAGCAGTACTTC. It encodes CASSQHRGQGAYEQYF.

The J gene is TRBJ1-2, the V gene TRBV10-3; TRBD1 aligns across 7 bases. After removal of 2 bases from V and 6 bases from J, the junction contained 6 bases not matched to a gene. The germline V gene encodes CDR1 ENHRY and CDR2 SYGVKD. CDR3 length: 14 amino acids. This chain's CDR3 is CAISEPKGAHGYTF. As DNA, the CDR3 is TGTGCCATCAGTGAGCCGAAGGGGGCGCATGGCTACACCTTC.

Note on this clone: Within the sample, other DNA sequences also encode this same CDR3. The chain has TRBV27 and TRBJ1-5; D is unresolved. Germline assignment: CDR1 MNHEY and CDR2 SMNVEV (reference sequence). The ends were cut back, 2 bases at V and 8 bases at J, with 10 bases in the middle. This CDR3 is 13 amino acids long. The CDR3 is CASSLGPWEPQHF. CDR3 DNA: TGTGCCAGCAGTTTAGGGCCATGGGAGCCCCAGCATTTT.

The rearrangement links TRBV7-2 to TRBJ1-5; D unresolved. This CDR3 spans 13 amino acids. From germline, CDR1 is SGHTA and CDR2 FQGNSA. Trimming removed 1 base at V and 4 bases at J, with 5 bases between. This CDR3 reads CASSLVTNQPQHF. The DNA for the CDR3 is TGTGCCAGCAGCTTAGTAACGAATCAGCCCCAGCATTTT.

This clone was seen a single time. The rearrangement links TRBV27 to TRBJ1-2; D might be TRBD1 (6 bases). Germline assignment: CDR1 MNHEY and CDR2 SMNVEV (reference sequence). CDR3 length: 12 amino acids. The V and J ends lost 4 bases and 8 bases respectively, with 11 bases between them. CDR3 residues: CASSSVQGGYTF. The CDR3 DNA reads TGTGCCAGCAGTTCGGTACAGGGAGGCTACACCTTC.

The V gene is TRBV5-4, the J gene TRBJ2-5, with TRBD2 identical over 8 bases. V shed 0 bases and J 5 bases; nucleotides not matched to a gene: 9. There are 16 residues in the CDR3. CDR1 SGHNT and CDR2 YYREEE come from the germline V gene (reference sequence). CDR3 amino acids: CASSLAPGLGRETQYF. DNA for the CDR3: TGTGCCAGCAGCTTGGCCCCGGGACTAGGAAGGGAGACCCAGTACTTC.

This rearrangement joins TRBV6-5 to TRBJ1-2; 8 bases agree with TRBD1. Unmatched junction bases numbered 12, after V lost 8 bases and J lost 7 bases. Looked up from germline, CDR1 is MNHEY and CDR2 is SVGAGI. This CDR3 has 14 amino acids. DNA of the CDR3: TGTGCCAGCCTGGACGACCAGGGGGCCCGTGGCTACACCTTC. This codes for CASLDDQGARGYTF.

V is TRBV29-1 and J is TRBJ2-1; D gene uncertain. CDR3 length: 14 amino acids. Trimming pared 5 bases from V and 2 bases from J, leaving 13 bases between. Germline CDR1 and CDR2: SQVTM and ANQGSEA. The CDR3 loop is CSVRKDATYNEQFF. As DNA, the CDR3 is TGCAGCGTTCGCAAGGACGCGACCTACAATGAGCAGTTCTTC.

The chain uses TRBV19 and TRBJ1-1; no clear D. This CDR3 is 13 amino acids long. With 7 bases removed from V and 2 bases from J, the gap between germline ends came to 11 bases. Per germline, CDR1 LNHDA and CDR2 SQIVND (reference sequence). DNA for the CDR3: TGTGCCAGTATAGAGGACCCAAACACTGAAGCTTTCTTT. It is translated as CASIEDPNTEAFF. The full variable domain, completed using reference TRBV19 and TRBJ1-1, is DGGITQSPKYLFRKEGQNVTLSCEQNLNHDAMYWYRQDPGQGLRLIYYSQIVNDFQKGDIAEGYSVSREKKESFPLTVTSAQKNPTAFYLCASIEDPNTEAFFGQGTRLTVV.

V is TRBV4-2 and J is TRBJ1-4; TRBD1 might be the D (5 bases). This CDR3 contains 15 residues. Germline values: CDR1 LGHNA, CDR2 YNFKEQ. The V gene lost 0 bases and the J gene lost 4 bases, with 9 bases spanning the gap. The CDR3 region has the DNA TGTGCCAGCAGCCAAGAGAGGGACCGTAATGAAAAACTGTTTTTT. As protein: CASSQERDRNEKLFF.

In DNA form, the CDR3 reads TGTGCCAGCTTTGATGGGGTTTATAGCAATCAGCCCCAGCATTTT. It encodes CASFDGVYSNQPQHF. This sequence joins TRBV6-5 and TRBJ1-5; no clear D. Trimming removed 8 bases at V and 0 bases at J, with 14 bases between. CDR1 and CDR2 (germline): MNHEY, SVGAGI. The CDR3 loop spans 15 amino acids.

The V gene is TRBV29-1, the J gene TRBJ2-7, with no clear D. The germline gives CDR1 SQVTM, CDR2 ANQGSEA. Trimming pared 5 bases from V and 0 bases from J, leaving 5 bases between. This CDR3 is 11 amino acids long. This chain's CDR3 is CSVRTSYEQYF. CDR3 coding DNA: TGCAGCGTTCGAACCTCCTACGAGCAGTACTTC.

This chain connects TRBV10-2 to TRBJ2-7; TRBD1 matches 7 bases. CDR1 is WSHSY and CDR2 is SAAADI in the germline V gene. This CDR3 region has 15 residues. The trim removed 7 bases at V and 2 bases at J, leaving 11 bases unmatched. CDR3 region: CASTRAWDSPYEQYF. CDR3 in DNA: TGCGCCAGCACCCGCGCTTGGGACAGCCCCTACGAGCAGTACTTC.

The chain employs TRBV5-1 and TRBJ1-1; no reliable D call. V gave up 2 bases and J gave up 2 bases, with 16 bases separating them. Germline CDR1 and CDR2: SGHRS and YFSETQ. The length of the CDR3 is 16 residues. This chain's CDR3 is CASSFSGSGGNTEAFF. The CDR3 DNA sequence: TGCGCCAGCAGCTTCTCGGGGTCTGGCGGAAACACTGAAGCTTTCTTT.